The entry below describes one T cell receptor (beta chain). Its antigen remains unidentified. J gave up 6 bases and V 0 bases, and 5 bases lay outside the gene matches. The CDR3 loop spans 15 amino acids. The germline V gene encodes CDR1 SNHLY and CDR2 FYNNEI. The repertoire was sequenced with immunoSEQ multiplex PCR; TCRdb's copy has only in-frame clones and lacks some. The profile covers roughly 140,000 clones, with roughly nine tenths appearing a single time and about 0.65% taken by the ten largest. This sample was taken from a study of cytomegalovirus exposure and HLA in healthy donors. Study-level findings and limits: Specificity for CMV antigens was confirmed in vitro for a few of the CMV-associated chains.

The origin of this receptor is a man between 18 and 35 years old in good health and CMV-seronegative. The chain uses TRBV2 and TRBJ2-1, with TRBD2 matching over 7 bases. Specimen: PBMCs. The CDR3 DNA is TGTGCCAGCAGTGAAGCGCGGGGGTACTCCAATGAGCAGTTCTTC. Residues: CASSEARGYSNEQFF.